This TCR beta chain originates from a study of Graves' ophthalmopathy and Graves' hyperthyroidism. Study-wide findings and caveats: Sensitivity reached 85% to 90% and specificity roughly 82% for a 13-signature model separating ophthalmopathy from stable hyperthyroidism. Blood also contained most of the expanded thyroid clonotypes above 0.001 frequency. With a specificity of around 77% and a sensitivity of around 70%, the model predicted ophthalmopathy progression.

Transcripts of RNA were the source for amplifying TCR beta CDR3 regions. In the first round, RT-PCR was carried out with HTBI primers, and a multiplex PCR formed the second round. TCRdb used MiXCR to reprocess the multiplex PCR reads, holding one entry per CDR3 protein. The sample has some 1.1 million distinct CDR3 sequences, roughly 35% seen once. Germline CDR1 is LNHDA and CDR2 is SQIVND (reference sequence). This CDR3 comprises 15 residues. Unmatched junction bases numbered 6, after V lost 4 bases and J lost 0 bases. This clonotype was counted a few times. Its target is not known. The source material was peripheral blood or thyroid tissue (not recorded which). The TCR was taken from an adult man with Graves' hyperthyroidism. This chain uses TRBV19 with TRBJ2-7; 7 nucleotides match TRBD1. DNA of the CDR3: TGTGCCAGTAGTACAAAATGGGACAGCTCCTACGAGCAGTACTTC. Translated, it gives CASSTKWDSSYEQYF.